This record looks at one T cell receptor beta chain sequence and its context. TCRdb independently ran MiXCR on the 5' RACE reads; one entry per CDR3 protein. The sample carries about 80,000 distinct CDR3 sequences, around 10% recorded once. The data are from a study of early T cells in non-severe SARS-CoV-2 infection. This CDR3 has 14 residues. Trimming took 6 bases from V and 6 from J; bases not matched to a gene: 12. The germline V gene encodes CDR1 SGHRS and CDR2 YFSETQ. The TCR originated in an adult who was a healthcare worker with PCR-confirmed SARS-CoV-2 infection or an uninfected control (not recorded which). The V call is TRBV5-1, the J call TRBJ2-7, with TRBD2 matching 7 bases. The sequenced sample consisted of whole blood. The CDR3 DNA sequence: TGCGCCAGCACCCACTCTAGCGGTCGCACCGAGCAGTACTTC. Translation: CASTHSSGRTEQYF.